The 30 T cell receptor beta chains given below trace back to one sample, sequenced in a study of cytomegalovirus exposure and HLA in healthy donors. TCRdb's copy holds only in-frame clones and misses some; the assay was immunoSEQ multiplex PCR. The sample contains about 160,000 clones, approximately 96% of which appear only once. Input material: PBMCs. These receptors originate from a woman aged 18-30 years in good health and CMV-seronegative.

This rearrangement joins TRBV4-1 to TRBJ1-6, with 7 positions matching TRBD1. There are 14 residues in the CDR3. CDR1 is MGHRA and CDR2 is YSYEKL in the germline V gene. With 3 bases clipped from V and 9 bases from J, the junction kept 5 bases outside the gene matches. This CDR3 is CASSHGTALSPLHF. Here the CDR3 DNA reads TGCGCCAGCAGCCACGGGACAGCACTTTCACCCCTCCACTTT.

The chain recombines TRBV12-5 with TRBJ2-1; 8 nucleotides align to TRBD1. This CDR3 comprises 21 residues. Germline V gives CDR1 LGHNT, CDR2 FRNRAP. V was pared by 0 bases and J by 0 bases, with 16 bases of the junction left unmatched. The CDR3 is CASGLVLRWQGASSSYNEQFF. DNA of the CDR3: TGTGCTAGTGGTTTGGTACTAAGATGGCAGGGGGCCTCTAGCTCCTACAATGAGCAGTTCTTC.

The chain employs TRBV6-5 and TRBJ2-7, with D uncertain. With 0 bases removed from V and 6 bases from J, the gap between germline ends came to 18 bases. Germline V lookup: CDR1 MNHEY, CDR2 SVGAGI. The CDR3 loop spans 16 amino acids. CDR3 sequence (DNA): TGTGCCAGCAGTTACTCCAGACCCTCGCGGAACTTCGAGCAGTACTTC. This gives the protein CASSYSRPSRNFEQYF.

V is TRBV7-9 and J is TRBJ2-1, with a possible D match to TRBD2 (6 bases). Trimming took off 4 bases at V and 5 bases at J, with 18 bases between the two ends. The CDR3 contains 16 residues. Germline CDR1 and CDR2: SEHNR and FQNEAQ (reference sequence). This chain's CDR3 is CASSSPGLQRNNEQFF. DNA of the CDR3: TGTGCCAGCAGCTCACCGGGACTGCAGAGAAACAATGAGCAGTTCTTC.

The rearrangement joins TRBV6-1 to TRBJ1-1, with D perhaps matching TRBD1 (5 bases). The CDR3 sequence is 12 residues long. CDR1 MNHNS and CDR2 SASEGT come from the germline V gene. V lost 6 bases and J lost 11, with 16 bases in between. CDR3 sequence (DNA): TGTGCCAGCAGGGATGACAGACCCGGCGCTTTCTTT. Protein: CASRDDRPGAFF.

This chain links TRBV15 with TRBJ1-1, with D possibly matching TRBD1 (6 bases). Germline V lookup: CDR1 LNHNV, CDR2 YYDKDF (reference sequence). The V end was cut by 1 base, the J end by 1 base, with 10 bases between. This CDR3 has 15 amino acids. The CDR3 sequence: CATSRGDIPNTEAFF. CDR3 nucleotides: TGTGCCACCAGCAGAGGGGACATACCGAACACTGAAGCTTTCTTT. The whole variable domain, filled in from reference TRBV15 and TRBJ1-1, reads DAMVIQNPRYQVTQFGKPVTLSCSQTLNHNVMYWYQQKSSQAPKLLFHYYDKDFNNEADTPDNFQSRRPNTSFCFLDIRSPGLGDTAMYLCATSRGDIPNTEAFFGQGTRLTVV.

The J gene is TRBJ2-1, the V gene TRBV18, with D possibly TRBD2 on 7 matching bases. The germline gives CDR1 KGHSH, CDR2 LQKENI. The CDR3 loop spans 15 amino acids. V lost 3 bases and J 4 bases, leaving 13 bases between the germline ends. Here the CDR3 reads CASSPGGGEYNEQFF. The CDR3 nucleotides are TGTGCCAGCTCACCGGGCGGGGGCGAGTACAATGAGCAGTTCTTC.

The chain recombines TRBV30 with TRBJ1-5; possibly TRBD1 for D (5 bases). Trimming took off 5 bases at V and 5 bases at J, with 10 bases between the two ends. Germline CDR1 reads GTSNPN; CDR2 reads SVGIG (reference sequence). The CDR3 extends over 12 amino acids. The CDR3 loop is CAWDRGDQPQHF. CDR3 DNA: TGTGCCTGGGATCGGGGGGATCAGCCCCAGCATTTT.

The chain links TRBV5-6 to TRBJ1-2, with 9 bases lining up with TRBD1. Germline loops: CDR1 SGHDT, CDR2 YYEEEE. The ends lost 0 bases at V and 8 bases at J; junction bases unmatched: 5. The CDR3 is 14 amino acids. The CDR3 region is CASSLDRGLRGYTF. The CDR3 DNA is TGTGCCAGCAGCTTGGACAGGGGGCTTCGGGGCTACACCTTC.

As for this clone: The sample carries other DNA sequences with the same CDR3. The gene calls are TRBV6-5 and TRBJ1-1; D is ambiguous. Germline V gene sequence: CDR1 MNHEY, CDR2 SVGAGI. This CDR3 is built from 13 residues. Trimming stripped 2 bases from V and 1 base from J, with 5 bases between. This CDR3 reads CASSYPGNTEAFF. The CDR3 nucleotides read TGTGCCAGCAGTTACCCAGGGAACACTGAAGCTTTCTTT.

The CDR3 nucleotides are TGTGCCAGCAGCTTACTCTTCTCCGAGCAGTACTTC. Protein product: CASSLLFSEQYF. The chain couples TRBV11-1 to TRBJ2-7; D is ambiguous. The V end was cut by 2 bases, the J end by 6 bases, with 8 bases between. The CDR3 runs 12 residues. Germline V lookup: CDR1 SGHAT, CDR2 FQDESV (reference sequence).

This chain links TRBV9 with TRBJ1-1; 7 bases fit TRBD1. The germline gives CDR1 SGDLS, CDR2 YYNGEE. CDR3 length equals 16 residues. V lost 0 bases and J lost 2; bases outside the gene matches: 7. The CDR3 spells CASSVGMTGINTEAFF. The CDR3 nucleotides are TGTGCCAGCAGCGTAGGAATGACAGGGATTAACACTGAAGCTTTCTTT.

The chain uses TRBV7-8 and TRBJ1-5; D possibly corresponds to TRBD1 (6 bases). CDR1 is SGHVS and CDR2 is FQNEAQ in the germline V gene. The germline V and J ends were trimmed by 6 bases and 2 bases, with 14 bases remaining between them. The CDR3 consists of 15 residues. The CDR3 region is CASRMGDNRNQPQHF. The CDR3 DNA is TGTGCCAGCAGGATGGGGGACAATCGCAATCAGCCCCAGCATTTT.

A note on this clone: This sample also contains other DNA sequences that code for the same CDR3. The V call is TRBV4-3, the J call TRBJ2-7, with D perhaps matching TRBD2 (5 bases). The CDR3 is 14 residues long. Germline V lookup: CDR1 LGHNA, CDR2 YSLEER. Deletions cut 0 bases from V and 1 base from J, with 7 bases between. The CDR3 here is CASSQDPGSYEQYF. The CDR3 DNA reads as TGCGCCAGCAGCCAAGACCCGGGATCCTACGAGCAGTACTTC.

The rearrangement joins TRBV5-1 to TRBJ2-3; perhaps TRBD2 as D (5 bases). The CDR3 is 12 amino acids. The V end was cut by 5 bases, the J end by 4 bases, with 8 bases between. CDR1 SGHRS and CDR2 YFSETQ come from the germline V gene. The CDR3 DNA sequence: TGCGCCAGCAGGTCACTAGCAGATACGCAGTATTTT. It yields the protein CASRSLADTQYF.

This rearrangement joins TRBV6-1 to TRBJ2-7; TRBD1 aligns across 7 bases. Germline V gene sequence: CDR1 MNHNS, CDR2 SASEGT. V lost 4 bases, J lost 2 bases, and 5 bases stayed unmatched. This CDR3 region has 14 residues. This CDR3 is CASSGQGRAYEQYF. CDR3 bases: TGTGCCAGCAGTGGACAGGGTAGGGCCTACGAGCAGTACTTC.

The J gene is TRBJ2-1, the V gene TRBV2, with 8 bases aligning to TRBD1. V dropped 6 bases and J dropped 8; count of bases not matched to a gene: 12. Germline lookup yields CDR1 SNHLY and CDR2 FYNNEI. This CDR3 region has 15 residues. The DNA for the CDR3 is TGTGCCAGCAGGGACTACGGGACAGGCCGACATGAGCAGTTCTTC. Its protein product is CASRDYGTGRHEQFF.

The chain links TRBV29-1 to TRBJ1-2, with a weak D call TRBD1 (6 bases). The CDR3 runs 13 residues. V dropped 1 base and J dropped 6 bases, with 12 bases sitting between them. Germline assignment: CDR1 SQVTM and CDR2 ANQGSEA. In nucleotides, the CDR3 is TGCAGCGTTGAAGGTCAGGGGCCCAATGGCTACACCTTC. As protein: CSVEGQGPNGYTF.

In this sample, this clone turned up once. The chain uses TRBV11-2 and TRBJ2-7; 13 positions agree with TRBD2. The V gene's germline CDR1 is SGHAT and CDR2 FQNNGV. The CDR3 has 15 residues. J lost 12 bases, V lost 3 bases, and 11 bases had no gene match. The CDR3 nucleotides are TGTGCCAGCAGCTTGACCGGGACTAGCGGGGAATGGGTGTACTTC. Protein product: CASSLTGTSGEWVYF.

For the CDR3, the DNA is TGTGCCAGCAGCGTAGTATCAGGGGCCGGGGAGCTGTTTTTT. Translating it yields CASSVVSGAGELFF. The rearrangement uses TRBV9 and TRBJ2-2, with D perhaps matching TRBD1 (6 bases). There are 14 residues in the CDR3. Trimming pared 0 bases from V and 6 bases from J, leaving 9 bases between. Germline-derived CDR1 and CDR2 are SGDLS and YYNGEE.

This chain links TRBV19 with TRBJ1-2, with D perhaps matching TRBD1 (5 bases). This CDR3 has 12 residues. CDR1 LNHDA and CDR2 SQIVND come from the germline V gene (reference sequence). The V end was cut by 5 bases, the J end by 8 bases, with 12 bases between. The CDR3 here is CASSRGYGGYTF. The CDR3 DNA reads as TGTGCCAGTAGTCGGGGGTACGGGGGCTACACCTTC. The full variable domain, in which reference TRBV19 and TRBJ1-2 provide the parts outside the CDR3, is DGGITQSPKYLFRKEGQNVTLSCEQNLNHDAMYWYRQDPGQGLRLIYYSQIVNDFQKGDIAEGYSVSREKKESFPLTVTSAQKNPTAFYLCASSRGYGGYTFGSGTRLTVV.

The chain recombines TRBV7-2 with TRBJ1-1; 8 nucleotides line up with TRBD1. Germline trimming cut 5 bases from V and 1 base from J; bases unmatched to any gene: 6. CDR1 and CDR2 (germline): SGHTA, FQGNSA. This CDR3 spans 15 amino acids. The CDR3 reads CASSPDRAPNTEAFF. Written as DNA, the CDR3 is TGTGCCAGCAGCCCGGACAGGGCCCCGAACACTGAAGCTTTCTTT. The whole variable domain, remainder taken from reference TRBV7-2 and TRBJ1-1, is GAGVSQSPSNKVTEKGKDVELRCDPISGHTALYWYRQSLGQGLEFLIYFQGNSAPDKSGLPSDRFSAERTGGSVSTLTIQRTQQEDSAVYLCASSPDRAPNTEAFFGQGTRLTVV.

The chain has TRBV5-1 and TRBJ1-1, with 11 nucleotides matching TRBD1. CDR3 length: 14 residues. Unmatched junction bases numbered 1, after V lost 3 bases and J lost 3 bases. CDR1 SGHRS and CDR2 YFSETQ come from the germline V gene. CDR3 residues: CASSWGQGDTEAFF. In DNA, the CDR3 is TGCGCCAGCAGCTGGGGACAGGGGGACACTGAAGCTTTCTTT.

This chain uses TRBV27 with TRBJ1-6, with D possibly being TRBD1 (6 bases). The CDR3 is 11 amino acids. Trimming took off 11 bases at V and 7 bases at J, with 9 bases between the two ends. Germline V gives CDR1 MNHEY, CDR2 SMNVEV (reference sequence). This CDR3 reads CARQGNSPLHF. CDR3 DNA sequence: TGTGCCCGCCAGGGGAATTCACCCCTCCACTTT.

The chain combines TRBV27 with TRBJ2-2; 8 bases fit TRBD1. This CDR3 is built from 16 residues. Germline V gene data show CDR1 as MNHEY and CDR2 as SMNVEV (reference sequence). The junction had 11 bases not matched to a gene; V was cut back by 3 bases and J by 8 bases. The CDR3 DNA reads as TGTGCCAGCAGTTTGCGGCCAGGGGGCGGAGGGGGGGAGCTGTTTTTT. This encodes CASSLRPGGGGGELFF.

In the case of this clone: A junction end diverges from the germline sequence, so it may reflect a read error. The V call is TRBV30, the J call TRBJ2-7, with 10 bases aligning to TRBD1. This CDR3 has 12 amino acids. The germline CDR1 and CDR2 sequences are GTSNPN and SVGIG (reference sequence). CDR3 sequence (DNA): TGTGCCTGGAGTACCCCTGGGACAGGGGTGACCTTC. Translating gives CAWSTPGTGVTF.

The V call is TRBV7-9, the J call TRBJ2-2, with D uncertain. Trimming pared 1 base from V and 4 bases from J, leaving 4 bases between. The CDR3 has 13 amino acids. In germline, CDR1 is SEHNR, CDR2 FQNEAQ (reference sequence). The CDR3 DNA reads as TGTGCCAGCAGCTTAGTGGCCACCGGGGAGCTGTTTTTT. It translates to CASSLVATGELFF.

The sample holds one count of this clone. The V gene is TRBV10-2, the J gene TRBJ2-7; 7 bases line up with TRBD2. V gave up 3 bases and J gave up 4 bases; unmatched junction bases: 3. This CDR3 has 13 amino acids. The germline CDR1 and CDR2 sequences are WSHSY and SAAADI. The CDR3 region is CASSELSGYEQYF. In DNA, the CDR3 is TGCGCCAGCAGTGAACTTAGCGGGTACGAGCAGTACTTC.

This chain connects TRBV7-8 to TRBJ1-2; 8 bases align to TRBD1. V shed 4 bases, J shed 7 bases, and the junction held 8 bases outside the gene matches. Germline V CDR1 and CDR2: SGHVS, FQNEAQ. The CDR3 sequence is 14 residues long. The DNA for the CDR3 is TGTGCCAGCAGCTCTGGACAGGGAGGCTCTGGCTACACCTTC. This translates into CASSSGQGGSGYTF.

The chain couples TRBV6-5 to TRBJ1-6; 10 positions match TRBD1. J was trimmed by 8 bases and V by 5 bases; bases with no gene match: 6. Germline CDR1 is MNHEY and CDR2 is SVGAGI. The CDR3 has 15 amino acids. CDR3 in amino acids: CASSRQGAVHSPLHF. CDR3 in DNA: TGTGCCAGCAGTAGACAGGGGGCCGTGCATTCACCCCTCCACTTT.